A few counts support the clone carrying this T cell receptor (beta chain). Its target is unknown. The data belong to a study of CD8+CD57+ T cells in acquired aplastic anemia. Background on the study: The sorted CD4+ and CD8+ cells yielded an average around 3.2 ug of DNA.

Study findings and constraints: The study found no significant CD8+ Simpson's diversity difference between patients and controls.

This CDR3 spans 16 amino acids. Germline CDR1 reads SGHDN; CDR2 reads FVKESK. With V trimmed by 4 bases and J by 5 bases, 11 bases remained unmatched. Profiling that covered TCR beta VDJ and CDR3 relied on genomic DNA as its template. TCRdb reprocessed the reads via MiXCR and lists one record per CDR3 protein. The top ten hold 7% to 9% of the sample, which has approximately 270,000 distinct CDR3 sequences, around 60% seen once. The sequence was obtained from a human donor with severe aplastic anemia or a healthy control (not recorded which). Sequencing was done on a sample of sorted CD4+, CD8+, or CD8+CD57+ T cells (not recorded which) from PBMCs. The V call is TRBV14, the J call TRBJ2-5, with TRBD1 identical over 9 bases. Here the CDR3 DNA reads TGTGCCAGCAGCCGCACTGGACAGGGGACGGGCGAGACCCAGTACTTC. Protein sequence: CASSRTGQGTGETQYF. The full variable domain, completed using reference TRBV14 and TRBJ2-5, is EAGVTQFPSHSVIEKGQTVTLRCDPISGHDNLYWYRRVMGKEIKFLLHFVKESKQDESGMPNNRFLAERTGGTYSTLKVQPAELEDSGVYFCASSRTGQGTGETQYFGPGTRLLVL.